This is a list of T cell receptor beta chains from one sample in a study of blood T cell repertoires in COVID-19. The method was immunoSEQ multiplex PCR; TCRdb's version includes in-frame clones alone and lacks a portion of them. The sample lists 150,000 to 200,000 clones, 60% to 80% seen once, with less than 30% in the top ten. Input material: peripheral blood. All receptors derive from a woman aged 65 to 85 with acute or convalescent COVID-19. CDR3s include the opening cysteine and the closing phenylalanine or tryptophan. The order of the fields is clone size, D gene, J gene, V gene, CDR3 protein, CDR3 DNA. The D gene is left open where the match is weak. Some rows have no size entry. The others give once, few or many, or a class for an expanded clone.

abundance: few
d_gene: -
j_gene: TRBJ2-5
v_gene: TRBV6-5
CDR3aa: CASSSQKETQYF
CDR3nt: TGTGCCAGCAGTTCACAGAAAGAGACCCAGTACTTC

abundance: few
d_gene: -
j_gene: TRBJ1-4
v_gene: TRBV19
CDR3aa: CASSGRHREKLFF
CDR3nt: TGTGCCAGTAGTGGGAGGCATCGCGAAAAACTGTTTTTT

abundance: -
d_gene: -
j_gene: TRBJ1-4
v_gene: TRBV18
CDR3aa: CASSPTDINEKLFF
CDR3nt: TGTGCCAGCTCACCAACTGATATTAATGAAAAACTGTTTTTT

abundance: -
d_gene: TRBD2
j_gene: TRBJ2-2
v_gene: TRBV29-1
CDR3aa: CSVELAGFTGELFF
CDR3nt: TGCAGCGTTGAGCTAGCGGGATTTACCGGGGAGCTGTTTTTT

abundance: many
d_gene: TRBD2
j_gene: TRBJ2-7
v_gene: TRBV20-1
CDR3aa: CSASMAGGEQYF
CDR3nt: TGCAGTGCTAGTATGGCGGGAGGCGAGCAGTACTTC

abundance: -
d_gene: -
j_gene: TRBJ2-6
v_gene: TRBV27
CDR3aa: CASSLGEGHFSGANVLTF
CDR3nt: TGTGCCAGCAGTCTCGGGGAGGGACACTTCTCTGGGGCCAACGTCCTGACTTTC

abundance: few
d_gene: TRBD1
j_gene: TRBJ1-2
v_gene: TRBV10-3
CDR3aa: CAISELAGGYGYTF
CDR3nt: TGTGCCATCAGTGAGTTGGCAGGGGGGTATGGCTACACCTTC

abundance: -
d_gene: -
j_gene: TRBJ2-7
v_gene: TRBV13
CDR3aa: CASSYQGGPAREQYF
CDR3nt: TGTGCCAGCAGCTACCAGGGTGGGCCGGCAAGGGAGCAGTACTTC

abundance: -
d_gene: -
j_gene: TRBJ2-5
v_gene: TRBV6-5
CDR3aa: CAVRGEETQYF
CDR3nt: TGTGCCGTCCGTGGGGAGGAGACCCAGTACTTC

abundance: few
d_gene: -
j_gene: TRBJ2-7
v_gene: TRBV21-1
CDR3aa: CASKNRVTYEQYF
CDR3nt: TGTGCCAGCAAAAACAGGGTTACCTACGAGCAGTACTTC

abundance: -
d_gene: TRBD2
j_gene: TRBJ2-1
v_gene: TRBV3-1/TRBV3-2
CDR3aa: CASSQGSGSGSPREQFF
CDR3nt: TGTGCCAGCAGCCAAGGGTCGGGGAGCGGGAGCCCGCGTGAGCAGTTCTTC

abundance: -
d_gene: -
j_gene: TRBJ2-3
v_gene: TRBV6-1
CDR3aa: CASREALTDTQYF
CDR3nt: TGTGCCAGCCGCGAAGCCCTCACAGATACGCAGTATTTT

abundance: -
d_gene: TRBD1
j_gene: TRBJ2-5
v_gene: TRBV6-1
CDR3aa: CASSEGQGALKTQYF
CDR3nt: TGTGCCAGCAGTGAGGGACAGGGGGCTTTAAAGACCCAGTACTTC

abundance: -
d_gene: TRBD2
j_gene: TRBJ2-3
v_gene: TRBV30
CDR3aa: CAWSVLLAVDTDTQYF
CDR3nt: TGTGCCTGGAGTGTACTACTAGCGGTAGACACAGATACGCAGTATTTT

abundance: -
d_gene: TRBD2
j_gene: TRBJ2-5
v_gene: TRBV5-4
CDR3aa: CASSTGTSGRKETQYF
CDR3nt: TGTGCCAGCAGCACTGGGACTAGCGGGAGGAAAGAGACCCAGTACTTC

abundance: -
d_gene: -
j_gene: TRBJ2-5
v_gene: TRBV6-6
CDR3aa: CASNSPGGRGPQYF
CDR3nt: TGTGCCAGCAACTCTCCGGGAGGCAGGGGCCCCCAGTACTTC

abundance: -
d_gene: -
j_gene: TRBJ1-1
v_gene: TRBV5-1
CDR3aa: CASSLTTSGTWDTEAFF
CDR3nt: TGCGCCAGCAGCTTGACAACTTCAGGGACTTGGGACACTGAAGCTTTCTTT

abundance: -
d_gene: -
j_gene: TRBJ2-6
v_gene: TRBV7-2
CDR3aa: CASSLAPGAGANVLTF
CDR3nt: TGTGCCAGCAGCTTAGCTCCAGGGGCTGGGGCCAACGTCCTGACTTTC

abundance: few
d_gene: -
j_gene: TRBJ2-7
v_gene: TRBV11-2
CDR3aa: CASSPVTWSSYEQYF
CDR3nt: TGTGCCAGCAGCCCCGTTACATGGAGCTCCTACGAGCAGTACTTC

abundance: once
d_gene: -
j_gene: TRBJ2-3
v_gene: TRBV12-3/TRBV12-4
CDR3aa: CASSPRRTDTQYF
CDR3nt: TGTGCCAGCAGTCCGAGGCGCACAGATACGCAGTATTTT

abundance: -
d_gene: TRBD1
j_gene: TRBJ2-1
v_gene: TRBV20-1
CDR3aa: CSASSGGNEQFF
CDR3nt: TGCAGTGCTAGTTCAGGGGGCAATGAGCAGTTCTTC

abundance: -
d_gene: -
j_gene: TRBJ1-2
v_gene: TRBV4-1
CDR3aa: CASQPPTGGYTF
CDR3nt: TGCGCCAGTCAACCCCCCACGGGAGGCTACACCTTC

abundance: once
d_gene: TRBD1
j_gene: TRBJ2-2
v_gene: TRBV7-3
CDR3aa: CASSARTGGTGELFF
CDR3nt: TGTGCCAGCAGCGCCCGGACAGGGGGCACCGGGGAGCTGTTTTTT

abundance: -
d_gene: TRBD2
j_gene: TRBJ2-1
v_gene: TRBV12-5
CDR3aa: CASGSPGTSGYNEQFF
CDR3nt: TGTGCTAGTGGTTCCCCCGGGACTAGCGGGTACAATGAGCAGTTCTTC